A single sample gave rise to the 24 T cell receptor beta chains below, sequenced in a study of blood T cell repertoires in COVID-19. TCRdb's table, derived via immunoSEQ multiplex PCR, lists solely in-frame clones and lacks some. The repertoire holds tens of thousands of clones, around 83% seen once, with about 7.2% in the top ten. Sequencing was done on a sample of peripheral blood. All receptors derive from a man aged 60 to 69 with active COVID-19.

This clone was counted a few times. The J gene is TRBJ2-5, the V gene TRBV15; no clear D gene. CDR1 is LNHNV, CDR2 YYDKDF, per germline (reference sequence). The V gene lost 3 bases and the J gene lost 0 bases, with 14 bases spanning the gap. The CDR3 spans 16 residues. In nucleotides, the CDR3 is TGTGCCACCAGCAGCAACTTCCCGCCGTACCAAGAGACCCAGTACTTC. Amino acids: CATSSNFPPYQETQYF.

The gene calls are TRBV7-8 and TRBJ2-1, with 15 bases that match TRBD2. V shed 3 bases and J 4 bases; nucleotides not matched to a gene: 4. The V gene's germline CDR1 is SGHVS and CDR2 FQNEAQ. This CDR3 is 17 amino acids long. DNA for the CDR3: TGTGCCAGCAGCTTCGGACTAGCGGGAGGGATATACAATGAGCAGTTCTTC. This encodes CASSFGLAGGIYNEQFF.

J is TRBJ1-4 and V is TRBV19; D may be TRBD1 (6 bases). This CDR3 region has 18 residues. Germline CDR1 LNHDA, CDR2 SQIVND (reference sequence). V lost 7 bases and J 0 bases, leaving 21 bases between the germline ends. CDR3 nucleotides: TGTGCCAGTAACCCCCAGTTAATGGGGGCCGCAACTAATGAAAAACTGTTTTTT. Protein sequence: CASNPQLMGAATNEKLFF.

V usage is TRBV9 and J usage is TRBJ2-7, with 7 bases matching TRBD1. CDR1 SGDLS and CDR2 YYNGEE come from the germline V gene. With V trimmed by 0 bases and J by 3 bases, 6 bases remained unmatched. This CDR3 has 15 amino acids. CDR3 region: CASSVVPGGSYEQYF. The CDR3 DNA reads TGTGCCAGCAGCGTAGTACCAGGGGGTAGCTACGAGCAGTACTTC.

This chain connects TRBV10-3 to TRBJ2-1; D is possibly TRBD2 (6 bases). This CDR3 comprises 13 residues. Germline CDR1 and CDR2: ENHRY and SYGVKD. V gave up 9 bases and J gave up 0 bases, with 9 bases separating them. The DNA of the CDR3 is TGTGCCATGGCGGAGGGCTCCTACAATGAGCAGTTCTTC. Protein: CAMAEGSYNEQFF.

J is TRBJ1-1 and V is TRBV12-1; TRBD1 was called by the table and not checked on the DNA. TRBV12-1 corresponds to a pseudogene. The length of the CDR3 is 13 residues. The CDR3 protein is CASSSSGSTEAFF. The CDR3, as DNA: TGTGCCAGCAGCTCCAGTGGTTCCACTGAAGCTTTCTTT.

The rearrangement joins TRBV18 to TRBJ2-7; TRBD2 is a possible D gene (6 bases). Trimming cost V 3 bases and J 10 bases, with 16 bases left between them. The CDR3 consists of 13 residues. Germline CDR1 KGHSH, CDR2 LQKENI. Here the CDR3 reads CASSPWEAQSQYF. In nucleotides, the CDR3 is TGTGCCAGCTCACCCTGGGAGGCTCAATCCCAGTACTTC.

The chain is built from TRBV7-2 and TRBJ1-5; 9 positions agree with TRBD1. V lost 2 bases to trimming and J lost 4 bases; unmatched junction nucleotides: 3. CDR3 length: 15 amino acids. Germline CDR1 SGHTA, CDR2 FQGNSA. The CDR3 nucleotides read TGTGCCAGCAGCTTACGAGGACAGGGGAATCAGCCCCAGCATTTT. This codes for CASSLRGQGNQPQHF. The whole variable domain, filled in from reference TRBV7-2 and TRBJ1-5, reads GAGVSQSPSNKVTEKGKDVELRCDPISGHTALYWYRQSLGQGLEFLIYFQGNSAPDKSGLPSDRFSAERTGGSVSTLTIQRTQQEDSAVYLCASSLRGQGNQPQHFGDGTRLSIL.

A few counts support this clone. J is TRBJ2-7 and V is TRBV4-1; tentative D call: TRBD2 (7 bases). Germline CDR1 is MGHRA and CDR2 is YSYEKL. V lost 0 bases to trimming and J lost 2 bases, with 11 bases between them. The CDR3 spans 15 residues. The CDR3 DNA follows: TGCGCCAGCAGCCAAGAGCGGGGGCCGACCTACGAGCAGTACTTC. This encodes CASSQERGPTYEQYF.

The chain combines TRBV5-4 with TRBJ2-1; possible D gene TRBD2, 6 bases. CDR3 length: 14 amino acids. Germline V gene sequence: CDR1 SGHNT, CDR2 YYREEE (reference sequence). V was pared by 0 bases and J by 5 bases, with 9 bases between. CDR3: CASSLELANNEQFF. The CDR3 DNA sequence: TGTGCCAGCAGCTTGGAACTAGCCAACAATGAGCAGTTCTTC.

The chain recombines TRBV28 with TRBJ2-7, with D possibly being TRBD1 (5 bases). From germline, CDR1 is MDHEN and CDR2 SYDVKM. This CDR3 region has 14 residues. Trimming shortened V by 3 bases and J by 2 bases, and 11 bases separated the two germline ends. CDR3 loop: CASSFGDRPYEQYF. The CDR3 nucleotides read TGTGCCAGCAGTTTCGGAGACAGACCCTACGAGCAGTACTTC.

This chain uses TRBV4-3 with TRBJ2-1; D is possibly TRBD2 (6 bases). This CDR3 contains 16 residues. CDR1 and CDR2 from the germline V gene are LGHNA and YSLEER. V lost 0 bases to trimming and J lost 4 bases, with 13 bases between them. The CDR3 loop is CASSQDHAGTYNEQFF. The CDR3 nucleotides are TGCGCCAGCAGCCAAGATCACGCGGGGACGTACAATGAGCAGTTCTTC.

This rearrangement joins TRBV5-5 to TRBJ2-3, with D possibly TRBD2 on 6 matching bases. Germline V CDR1 and CDR2: SGHKS, YYEKEE (reference sequence). The CDR3 has 15 residues. Trimming shortened V by 1 base and J by 0 bases, and 9 bases separated the two germline ends. The CDR3 sequence: CASSLRRASTDTQYF. CDR3 nucleotide sequence: TGTGCCAGCAGCTTGAGGAGGGCTAGCACAGATACGCAGTATTTT.

This clone was found once. This chain connects TRBV7-6 to TRBJ2-3, with 9 nucleotides matching TRBD1. The CDR3 totals 17 residues. J was trimmed by 5 bases and V by 3 bases; bases with no gene match: 12. Germline CDR1 and CDR2: SGHVS and FNYEAQ. CDR3 nucleotides: TGTGCCAGCAGCTTTAGGGCTGATCGGGACAGGGTAGATACGCAGTATTTT. Its translation is CASSFRADRDRVDTQYF.

V is TRBV6-2 or TRBV6-3 and J is TRBJ2-6; D ambiguous. This CDR3 is built from 15 residues. The germline V and J ends were trimmed by 6 bases and 0 bases, with 9 bases remaining between them. Germline lookup yields CDR1 MNHEY and CDR2 SVGEGT. CDR3 amino acids: CASSPLFSGANVLTF. The DNA of the CDR3 is TGTGCCAGCAGCCCCCTCTTCTCTGGGGCCAACGTCCTGACTTTC.

The genes are TRBV9 and TRBJ2-7, with a possible D match to TRBD1 (6 bases). CDR1 and CDR2 (germline): SGDLS, YYNGEE. V was clipped by 4 bases and J by 4 bases, with 15 bases between them. There are 14 residues in the CDR3. The CDR3 nucleotides read TGTGCCAGCAGCCCCAGGGGTAGCGAGTACGAGCAGTACTTC. Translating it yields CASSPRGSEYEQYF.

A note on this clone: One end of the junction is discordant with germline, which a read error may explain. CDR3 protein: CATGGGAHEQYF. CDR3 coding DNA: TGCGCCACGGGTGGGGGCGCACACGAGCAGTACTTC. This chain joins TRBV6-5 and TRBJ2-7, with a possible D match to TRBD1 (6 bases). The CDR3 consists of 12 residues. In germline, CDR1 is MNHEY, CDR2 SVGAGI.

The CDR3 reads CASSLVGSDTGELFF. CDR3 nucleotides: TGCGCCAGCAGCTTGGTAGGCAGCGACACCGGGGAGCTGTTTTTT. The chain carries TRBV5-1 and TRBJ2-2; D ambiguous. Trimming shortened V by 0 bases and J by 3 bases, and 9 bases separated the two germline ends. The CDR3 has 15 amino acids. Germline CDR1 SGHRS, CDR2 YFSETQ.

The V gene is TRBV7-2, the J gene TRBJ2-5, with 16 bases fitting TRBD2. Trimming took 3 bases from V and 5 from J; bases not matched to a gene: 3. Germline CDR1 and CDR2: SGHTA and FQGNSA. The CDR3 loop spans 16 amino acids. CDR3 loop: CASSLGTSGGAETQYF. The CDR3 DNA reads TGTGCCAGCAGCTTGGGGACTAGCGGGGGGGCGGAGACCCAGTACTTC. Looking up the rest from reference TRBV7-2 and TRBJ2-5 gives the full variable domain: GAGVSQSPSNKVTEKGKDVELRCDPISGHTALYWYRQSLGQGLEFLIYFQGNSAPDKSGLPSDRFSAERTGGSVSTLTIQRTQQEDSAVYLCASSLGTSGGAETQYFGPGTRLLVL.

V gene TRBV28 combines with J gene TRBJ1-2; weak D call: TRBD1 (6 bases). Trimming left V 2 bases short and J 0 bases short, with 16 bases between. CDR1 is MDHEN, CDR2 SYDVKM, per germline. The CDR3 contains 17 residues. CDR3 nucleotide sequence: TGTGCCAGCAGTTTAGCCATGGACAGAAGAGCTAACTATGGCTACACCTTC. Its protein product is CASSLAMDRRANYGYTF.

CDR3 DNA: TGTGCCAGCAGTCCAGGGACTAGCGGGATTAACTACGAGCAGTACTTC. Its translation: CASSPGTSGINYEQYF. The chain couples TRBV28 to TRBJ2-7; 13 bases are shared with TRBD2. CDR3 length: 16 amino acids. From germline, CDR1 is MDHEN and CDR2 SYDVKM. V shed 5 bases and J 3 bases; nucleotides not matched to a gene: 7.

CDR3 in amino acids: CASSLLSSYEQYF. In DNA form, the CDR3 reads TGTGCCAGCAGCCTTCTAAGCTCCTACGAGCAGTACTTC. This chain links TRBV28 with TRBJ2-7; D is uncertain. Germline V gene lookup returns CDR1 MDHEN and CDR2 SYDVKM. The CDR3 is made up of 13 amino acids. V lost 6 bases and J 0 bases, leaving 9 bases between the germline ends.

The chain is built from TRBV7-2 and TRBJ1-3; TRBD1 is a possible D gene (6 bases). CDR1 is SGHTA and CDR2 is FQGNSA in the germline V gene. V lost 4 bases and J 4 bases, leaving 14 bases between the germline ends. The CDR3 has 15 amino acids. This CDR3 is CASSSLDSPGNTIYF. CDR3 DNA sequence: TGTGCCAGCAGCTCATTGGACAGCCCAGGAAACACCATATATTTT. The full variable domain, with the rest looked up from reference TRBV7-2 and TRBJ1-3, is GAGVSQSPSNKVTEKGKDVELRCDPISGHTALYWYRQSLGQGLEFLIYFQGNSAPDKSGLPSDRFSAERTGGSVSTLTIQRTQQEDSAVYLCASSSLDSPGNTIYFGEGSWLTVV.

This clone appeared a few times. V and J are TRBV2 and TRBJ1-1; 10 bases agree with TRBD1. The CDR3 length is 14 residues. CDR1 SNHLY and CDR2 FYNNEI come from the germline V gene. With V trimmed by 6 bases and J by 5 bases, 6 bases remained unmatched. In DNA, the CDR3 is TGTGCCAGCAGATTAGACAGGGGGCGGACTGAAGCTTTCTTT. It yields the protein CASRLDRGRTEAFF.